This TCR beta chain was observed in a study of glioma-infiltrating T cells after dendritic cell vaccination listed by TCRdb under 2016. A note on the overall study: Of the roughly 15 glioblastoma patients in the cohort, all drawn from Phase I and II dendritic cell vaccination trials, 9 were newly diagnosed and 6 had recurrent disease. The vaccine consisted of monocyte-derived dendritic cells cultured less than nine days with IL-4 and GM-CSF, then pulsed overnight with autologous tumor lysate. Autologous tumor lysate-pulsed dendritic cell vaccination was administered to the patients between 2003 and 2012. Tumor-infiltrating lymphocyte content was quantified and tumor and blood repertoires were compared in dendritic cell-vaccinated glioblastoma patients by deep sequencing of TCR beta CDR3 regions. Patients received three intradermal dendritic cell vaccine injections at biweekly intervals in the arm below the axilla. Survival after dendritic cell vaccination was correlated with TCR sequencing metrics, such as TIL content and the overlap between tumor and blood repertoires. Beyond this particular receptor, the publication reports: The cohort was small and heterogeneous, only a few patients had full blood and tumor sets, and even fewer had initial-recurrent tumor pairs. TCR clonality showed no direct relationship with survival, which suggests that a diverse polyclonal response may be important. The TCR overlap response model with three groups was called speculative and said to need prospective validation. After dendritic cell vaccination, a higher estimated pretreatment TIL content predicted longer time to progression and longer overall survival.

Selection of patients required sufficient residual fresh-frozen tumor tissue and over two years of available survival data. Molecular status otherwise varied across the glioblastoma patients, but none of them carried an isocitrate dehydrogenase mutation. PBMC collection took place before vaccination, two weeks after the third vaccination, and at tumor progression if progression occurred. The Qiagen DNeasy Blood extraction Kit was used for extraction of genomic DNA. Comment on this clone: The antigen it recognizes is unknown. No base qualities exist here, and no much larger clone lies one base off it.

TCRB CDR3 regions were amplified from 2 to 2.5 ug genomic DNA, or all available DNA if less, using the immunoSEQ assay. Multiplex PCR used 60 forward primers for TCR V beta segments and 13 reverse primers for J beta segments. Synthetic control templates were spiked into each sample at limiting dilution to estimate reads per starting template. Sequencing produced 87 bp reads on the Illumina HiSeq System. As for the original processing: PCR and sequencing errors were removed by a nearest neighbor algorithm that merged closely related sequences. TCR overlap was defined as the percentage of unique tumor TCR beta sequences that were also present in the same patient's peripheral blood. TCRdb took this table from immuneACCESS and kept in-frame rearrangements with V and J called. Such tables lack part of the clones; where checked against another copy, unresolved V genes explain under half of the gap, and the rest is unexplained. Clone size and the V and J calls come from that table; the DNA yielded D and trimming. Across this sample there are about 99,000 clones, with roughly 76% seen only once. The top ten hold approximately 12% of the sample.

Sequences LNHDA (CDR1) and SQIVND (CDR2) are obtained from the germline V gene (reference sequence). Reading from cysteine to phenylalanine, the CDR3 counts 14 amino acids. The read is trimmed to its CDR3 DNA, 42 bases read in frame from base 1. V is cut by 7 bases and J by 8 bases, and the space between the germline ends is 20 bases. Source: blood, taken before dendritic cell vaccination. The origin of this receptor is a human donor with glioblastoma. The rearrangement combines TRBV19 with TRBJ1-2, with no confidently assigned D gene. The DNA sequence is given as TGTGCCAGTACCCCACCCGATTACGTACAGGGCTACACCTTC. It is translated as CASTPPDYVQGYTF.